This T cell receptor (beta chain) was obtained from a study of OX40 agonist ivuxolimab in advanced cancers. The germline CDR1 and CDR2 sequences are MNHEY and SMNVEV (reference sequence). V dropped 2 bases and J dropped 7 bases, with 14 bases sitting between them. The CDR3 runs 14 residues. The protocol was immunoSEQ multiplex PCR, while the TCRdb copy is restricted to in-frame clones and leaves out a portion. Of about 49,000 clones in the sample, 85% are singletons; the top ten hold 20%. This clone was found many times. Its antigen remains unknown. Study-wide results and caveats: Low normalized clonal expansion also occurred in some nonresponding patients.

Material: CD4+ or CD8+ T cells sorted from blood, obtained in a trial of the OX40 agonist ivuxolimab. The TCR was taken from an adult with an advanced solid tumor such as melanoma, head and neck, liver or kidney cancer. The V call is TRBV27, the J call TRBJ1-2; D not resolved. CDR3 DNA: TGTGCCAGCAGTTTAAAGGTCGCAGTAAGTGGCTACACCTTC. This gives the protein CASSLKVAVSGYTF.